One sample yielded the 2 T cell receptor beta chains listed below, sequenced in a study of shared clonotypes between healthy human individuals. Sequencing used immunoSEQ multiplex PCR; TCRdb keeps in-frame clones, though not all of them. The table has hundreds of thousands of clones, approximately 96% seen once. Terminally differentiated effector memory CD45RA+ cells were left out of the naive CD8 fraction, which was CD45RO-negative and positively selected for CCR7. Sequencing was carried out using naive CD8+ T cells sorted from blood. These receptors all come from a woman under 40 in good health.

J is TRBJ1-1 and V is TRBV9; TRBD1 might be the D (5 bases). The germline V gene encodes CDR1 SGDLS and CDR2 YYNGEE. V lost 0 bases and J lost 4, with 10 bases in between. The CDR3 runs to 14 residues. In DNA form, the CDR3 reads TGTGCCAGCAGCGTAGTCAGGGAAGGCACTGAAGCTTTCTTT. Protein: CASSVVREGTEAFF.

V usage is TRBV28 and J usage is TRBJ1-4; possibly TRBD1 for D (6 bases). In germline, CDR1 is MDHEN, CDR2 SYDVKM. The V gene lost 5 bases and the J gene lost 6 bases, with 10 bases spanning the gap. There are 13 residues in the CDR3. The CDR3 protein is CASSPRGHEKLFF. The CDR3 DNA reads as TGTGCCAGCAGTCCACGGGGGCATGAAAAACTGTTTTTT.